A single sample is the source of the 30 T cell receptor beta chains below, sequenced in a study of T cells in Graves' hyperthyroidism and ophthalmopathy. RNA transcripts provided the source from which TCR beta CDR3 regions were amplified. The primer set for the first-round RT-PCR of the TCR CDR3 was HTBI. From the multiplex PCR reads, TCRdb called clonotypes with MiXCR, one entry per CDR3 protein. The sample lists about 720,000 distinct CDR3 sequences, roughly a sixth seen once, with 16% in the top ten. The sequencing sample was made of blood. Receptor source: a woman between 50 and 59 years old with Graves' hyperthyroidism that later progressed to Graves' ophthalmopathy.

This clonotype was counted at least ten times. The genes are TRBV11-2 and TRBJ1-1; 12 bases line up with TRBD1. The V segment lost 3 bases and the J segment 6 bases; nucleotides outside the gene matches: 5. There are 15 residues in the CDR3. Looked up from germline, CDR1 is SGHAT and CDR2 is FQNNGV. The CDR3 sequence is CASSLGTGGGSEAFF. The CDR3, as DNA: TGTGCCAGCAGCTTGGGGACAGGGGGCGGCTCTGAAGCTTTCTTT.

This clonotype was counted only a few times. The J gene is TRBJ1-5, the V gene TRBV20-1; D is undetermined. The CDR3 consists of 15 residues. Germline V lookup: CDR1 DFQATT, CDR2 SNEGSKA (reference sequence). Trimming cost V 0 bases and J 9 bases, with 18 bases left between them. For the CDR3, the DNA is TGCAGTGCTAGAGATCAATTGACGGGTCTTCGGCCCCAGCATTTT. This codes for CSARDQLTGLRPQHF.

This clonotype was seen more than once but under ten times. This rearrangement joins TRBV5-1 to TRBJ1-1, with 8 bases lining up with TRBD1. The V gene's germline CDR1 is SGHRS and CDR2 YFSETQ. This CDR3 has 14 amino acids. V shed 8 bases and J 3 bases; nucleotides not matched to a gene: 9. CDR3: CASLKTGEDTEAFF. The DNA for the CDR3 is TGCGCCAGTTTAAAGACAGGGGAGGACACTGAAGCTTTCTTT.

The chain uses TRBV7-8 and TRBJ2-3; 7 bases match TRBD2. In germline, CDR1 is SGHVS, CDR2 FQNEAQ. The CDR3 covers 17 residues. Unmatched junction bases numbered 11, after V lost 5 bases and J lost 0 bases. CDR3 protein: CASSPEVWGGSTDTQYF. Written as DNA, the CDR3 is TGTGCCAGCAGCCCCGAGGTGTGGGGGGGGAGCACAGATACGCAGTATTTT.

In its sample, this clonotype was seen many times. V and J are TRBV3-1 and TRBJ2-5, with TRBD2 identical over 10 bases. The J segment lost 1 base and the V segment lost 7 bases, leaving 6 bases of the junction unmatched. CDR3 length equals 15 residues. Germline V CDR1 and CDR2: LGHDT, YNNKEL (reference sequence). DNA of the CDR3: TGTGCCAGCAATTTCAAGCGGGGGGGCCAAGAGACCCAGTACTTC. Translated: CASNFKRGGQETQYF.

This clonotype occurred a few times. The chain combines TRBV20-1 with TRBJ2-3; TRBD1 is a possible D gene (6 bases). V dropped 6 bases and J dropped 4 bases, with 17 bases sitting between them. This CDR3 contains 14 residues. Germline values: CDR1 DFQATT, CDR2 SNEGSKA (reference sequence). The CDR3 here is CSAIQGDEADTQYF. CDR3 coding DNA: TGCAGTGCAATACAGGGCGATGAGGCAGATACGCAGTATTTT.

This clonotype was observed once. This may arise from a read error, as a much more abundant clone is one base away. This chain joins TRBV6-1 and TRBJ1-4; no clear D gene. V lost 8 bases, J lost 7 bases, and 20 bases lay in between. The CDR3 contains 15 residues. Per germline, CDR1 MNHNS and CDR2 SASEGT. This CDR3 reads CASGTRTLSGEKLFF. The DNA of the CDR3 is TGTGCCAGCGGTACACGCACCCTCTCGGGTGAAAAACTGTTTTTT.

The J gene is TRBJ2-3, the V gene TRBV9, with D tentatively TRBD2 (6 bases). The length of the CDR3 is 15 residues. The germline CDR1 and CDR2 sequences are SGDLS and YYNGEE. Trimming took 2 bases from V and 1 from J, leaving 11 bases between them. The CDR3 DNA reads TGTGCCAGCAGCGTGGAACTAGCCCGCACAGATACGCAGTATTTT. As protein: CASSVELARTDTQYF.

The chain is built from TRBV6-1 and TRBJ2-7, with TRBD1 matching over 7 bases. The ends lost 8 bases at V and 3 bases at J; junction bases unmatched: 7. The length of the CDR3 is 13 residues. The germline V gene has CDR1 MNHNS and CDR2 SASEGT. The CDR3 bases are TGTGCCAGCGGACAGGAGGCCCTCTACGAGCAGTACTTC. This gives the protein CASGQEALYEQYF.

The CDR3 is CASSIIGVAGASTDTQYF. The CDR3 DNA follows: TGTGCCAGTAGTATAATAGGAGTCGCAGGGGCGAGCACAGATACGCAGTATTTT. The chain has TRBV19 and TRBJ2-3, with D perhaps TRBD1 (6 bases). Germline loops: CDR1 LNHDA, CDR2 SQIVND (reference sequence). The V end lost 2 bases, the J end lost 0 bases, and 18 bases lay between the germline ends. The CDR3 consists of 18 residues.

This clonotype was seen ten or more times. The rearrangement uses TRBV18 and TRBJ2-3; 9 bases map to TRBD1. Germline trimming cut 8 bases from V and 6 bases from J; bases unmatched to any gene: 12. The CDR3 extends over 15 amino acids. Germline values: CDR1 KGHSH, CDR2 LQKENI. The CDR3 region has the DNA TGTGCCAGCACCGAGGACAGGGGTTATTTGGATACGCAGTATTTT. This translates into CASTEDRGYLDTQYF.

Concerning this clonotype: Given a much more abundant clone one base away, this may be a read error. The chain recombines TRBV4-1 with TRBJ2-7; no firm D call. Germline V gene lookup returns CDR1 MGHRA and CDR2 YSYEKL. This CDR3 is 14 amino acids long. The CDR3 nucleotides read TGCGCCAGCAGCCAAGGACGGCTAATCTACGAGCGGTACTTC. Encoded protein: CASSQGRLIYERYF.

This clonotype was counted ten times or more. The chain recombines TRBV6-1 with TRBJ2-2; D possibly corresponds to TRBD1 (6 bases). This CDR3 is built from 16 residues. Trimming pared 0 bases from V and 1 base from J, leaving 9 bases between. Germline V CDR1 and CDR2: MNHNS, SASEGT. The CDR3 spells CASSEAWGQNTGELFF. The CDR3 DNA sequence: TGTGCCAGCAGTGAAGCGTGGGGACAGAACACCGGGGAGCTGTTTTTT.

The gene calls are TRBV4-1 and TRBJ2-6; D gene unclear. CDR3 length: 16 residues. V was cut by 0 bases and J by 0 bases, with 6 bases left in between. Germline CDR1 and CDR2: MGHRA and YSYEKL. This CDR3 reads CASSQDHSSGANVLTF. The CDR3 nucleotides are TGCGCCAGCAGCCAAGATCACTCCTCTGGGGCCAACGTCCTGACTTTC.

This clonotype was detected ten times or more. This chain joins TRBV6-5 and TRBJ2-5; either TRBD1 or TRBD2 may fit D (5 bases each). V dropped 0 bases and J dropped 5 bases, with 19 bases sitting between them. Per the germline V gene, CDR1 is MNHEY and CDR2 is SVGAGI. This CDR3 spans 17 amino acids. CDR3 DNA: TGTGCCAGCAGTTACTCGAGGGCACAGGTTGGTGGGGAGACCCAGTACTTC. This encodes CASSYSRAQVGGETQYF.

Notes on this clonotype: This may be a read error, as it is one base from a much larger clone. The chain carries TRBV12-3 or TRBV12-4 and TRBJ2-7; 10 bases match TRBD1. This CDR3 contains 14 residues. The V and J ends lost 4 bases and 3 bases, in that order; junction bases with no gene match: 3. The CDR3 DNA is TGTGCCAGCAGTTGGGACAGGGGAATCTACGAGCAGTACTTC. It is translated as CASSWDRGIYEQYF.

This clonotype was observed a few times. V usage is TRBV7-8 and J usage is TRBJ2-3; 9 bases map to TRBD2. Germline V lookup: CDR1 SGHVS, CDR2 FQNEAQ. The CDR3 totals 10 residues. The DNA of the CDR3 is TGTGCTAGCGGGGGTGGGACGCAGTATTTT. Its protein is CASGGGTQYF. The full variable domain, with the rest looked up from reference TRBV7-8 and TRBJ2-3, is GAGVSQSPRYKVAKRGQDVALRCDPISGHVSLFWYQQALGQGPEFLTYFQNEAQLDKSGLPSDRFFAERPEGSVSTLKIQRTQQEDSAVYLCASGGGTQYFGPGTRLTVL.

This clonotype was recorded many times. The J gene is TRBJ1-4, the V gene TRBV5-6; D is possibly TRBD1 (5 bases). The length of the CDR3 is 12 residues. Trimming removed 3 bases from V and 7 bases from J, with 7 bases in between. Germline V gives CDR1 SGHDT, CDR2 YYEEEE. CDR3 protein: CASSWDGEKLFF. For the CDR3, the DNA is TGTGCCAGCAGCTGGGACGGTGAAAAACTGTTTTTT.

This clonotype was detected a few times. V gene TRBV25-1 combines with J gene TRBJ2-3, with D maybe TRBD1 (5 bases). Trimming removed 3 bases at V and 2 bases at J, with 15 bases between. Germline assignment: CDR1 MGHDK and CDR2 SYGVNS. The CDR3 has 16 residues. The DNA for the CDR3 is TGTGCCAGCAGTGAGCCCCGACAGATCCTCACAGATACGCAGTATTTT. Residues: CASSEPRQILTDTQYF.

This clonotype has a count of ten or more. The genes are TRBV7-8 and TRBJ2-1, with TRBD1 matching 9 bases. In germline, CDR1 is SGHVS, CDR2 FQNEAQ. The junction had 5 bases not matched to a gene; V was cut back by 1 base and J by 10 bases. CDR3 size: 14 residues. The CDR3 loop is CASSLDGTGSEQFF. CDR3 nucleotide sequence: TGTGCCAGCAGCTTAGACGGGACAGGGTCCGAGCAGTTCTTC.

The table lists this clonotype with a few counts. CDR3 bases: TGTGCCAGCACCCTGACAGGGGGCGGTCAGCCCCAGCATTTT. This translates into CASTLTGGGQPQHF. The rearrangement joins TRBV12-3 or TRBV12-4 to TRBJ1-5; 10 nucleotides line up with TRBD1. The ends lost 7 bases at V and 6 bases at J; junction bases unmatched: 6. The CDR3 has 14 residues.

A few counts support this clonotype. The genes are TRBV12-3 or TRBV12-4 and TRBJ2-4; D not resolved. The CDR3 totals 12 residues. The V end lost 6 bases, the J end lost 9 bases, and 12 bases lay between the germline ends. The CDR3, as DNA: TGTGCCAGCAGCCCTCCCATGGGCATTCAGTACTTC. This encodes CASSPPMGIQYF.

The J gene is TRBJ2-3, the V gene TRBV19; maybe TRBD1 (5 bases). The CDR3 has 14 residues. CDR1 and CDR2 from the germline V gene are LNHDA and SQIVND (reference sequence). V gave up 3 bases and J gave up 3 bases, with 10 bases separating them. CDR3 sequence reads: CASSIRQSTDTQYF. The CDR3 bases are TGTGCCAGTAGTATTCGACAGAGTACAGATACGCAGTATTTT. Filled out from reference TRBV19 and TRBJ2-3, the complete variable domain reads DGGITQSPKYLFRKEGQNVTLSCEQNLNHDAMYWYRQDPGQGLRLIYYSQIVNDFQKGDIAEGYSVSREKKESFPLTVTSAQKNPTAFYLCASSIRQSTDTQYFGPGTRLTVL.

The genes are TRBV5-1 and TRBJ1-5, with D hard to call. Trimming removed 0 bases from V and 6 bases from J, with 7 bases in between. Germline CDR1 and CDR2: SGHRS and YFSETQ. CDR3 length: 13 residues. The CDR3 reads CASSLDLTQPQHF. CDR3 coding DNA: TGCGCCAGCAGCTTGGATCTTACTCAGCCCCAGCATTTT. Full variable domain (remainder filled in from reference TRBV5-1 and TRBJ1-5): KAGVTQTPRYLIKTRGQQVTLSCSPISGHRSVSWYQQTPGQGLQFLFEYFSETQRNKGNFPGRFSGRQFSNSRSEMNVSTLELGDSALYLCASSLDLTQPQHFGDGTRLSIL.

This clonotype was detected a few times. The chain is built from TRBV20-1 and TRBJ1-5; D unresolved. Trimming took off 3 bases at V and 7 bases at J, with 13 bases between the two ends. Germline-derived CDR1 and CDR2 are DFQATT and SNEGSKA (reference sequence). This CDR3 is 13 amino acids long. The CDR3 region has the DNA TGCAGTGCTAGCGGGAGTCTATCACAGCCCCAGCATTTT. Translated: CSASGSLSQPQHF.

The chain has TRBV12-3 or TRBV12-4 and TRBJ2-3; 14 nucleotides line up with TRBD2. The ends lost 5 bases at V and 4 bases at J; junction bases unmatched: 8. The CDR3 spans 17 residues. The CDR3 region is CASSPGTSGGGPDTQYF. The DNA of the CDR3 is TGTGCCAGCAGTCCCGGGACTAGCGGGGGCGGGCCAGATACGCAGTATTTT.

This clonotype was seen many times. The gene calls are TRBV9 and TRBJ2-5; a possible D gene is TRBD2 (6 bases). This CDR3 comprises 15 residues. Between the trimmed V and J ends, which lost 0 bases and 5 bases, there was a span of 14 bases. Germline loops: CDR1 SGDLS, CDR2 YYNGEE. The CDR3, as DNA: TGTGCCAGCAGCGTAGCGGAGGGAGTTCGGGAGACCCAGTACTTC. It is translated as CASSVAEGVRETQYF. Complete variable domain (other parts from reference TRBV9 and TRBJ2-5): DSGVTQTPKHLITATGQRVTLRCSPRSGDLSVYWYQQSLDQGLQFLIQYYNGEERAKGNILERFSAQQFPDLHSELNLSSLELGDSALYFCASSVAEGVRETQYFGPGTRLLVL.

This clonotype came up many times. The V gene is TRBV7-2, the J gene TRBJ2-7, with 9 bases aligning to TRBD1. CDR1 is SGHTA, CDR2 FQGNSA, per germline. V lost 5 bases, J lost 4 bases, and 12 bases stayed unmatched. The CDR3 contains 16 residues. CDR3 sequence (DNA): TGTGCCAGCAGCCTTCCACCGGGACAGGGACCTTACGAGCAGTACTTC. The encoded protein is CASSLPPGQGPYEQYF.

V usage is TRBV24-1 and J usage is TRBJ1-2; perhaps TRBD1 as D (6 bases). This CDR3 is 16 amino acids long. V lost 1 base and J lost 5, with 16 bases in between. CDR1 is KGHDR and CDR2 is SFDVKD in the germline V gene. The CDR3 nucleotides read TGTGCCACCAGTGATTTACTATTCAGGGGACATTATGGCTACACCTTC. Translated, it gives CATSDLLFRGHYGYTF.

With regard to this clonotype: A much larger clone lies one base from this, so it may be a read error. The chain joins TRBV11-2 to TRBJ2-3; 12 bases are a match to TRBD1. The germline gives CDR1 SGHAT, CDR2 FQNNGV. The CDR3 has 16 residues. The CDR3 spells CTSSPPGQGASDTQYF. The DNA for the CDR3 is TGTACCAGCAGCCCACCGGGACAGGGGGCATCAGATACGCAGTATTTT.